What follows is one T cell receptor (beta chain) and its context. The data belong to a study of control samples from healthy donors and cancer patients. Clones were read by immunoSEQ multiplex PCR, and TCRdb kept only the in-frame ones, dropping some. The table shows 150,000 to 200,000 clones, with approximately 90% occurring only once. CDR3 length: 14 residues. V was pared by 4 bases and J by 1 base, with 6 bases between. Germline-derived CDR1 and CDR2 are SGHRS and YFSETQ. The chain couples TRBV5-1 to TRBJ2-6; no clear D. Sequencing used blood. This sequence was found in a man in his thirties or forties in good health. As DNA, the CDR3 is TGCGCCAGCAGCCCCGGTTCTGGGGCCAACGTCCTGACTTTC. This sequence encodes CASSPGSGANVLTF.